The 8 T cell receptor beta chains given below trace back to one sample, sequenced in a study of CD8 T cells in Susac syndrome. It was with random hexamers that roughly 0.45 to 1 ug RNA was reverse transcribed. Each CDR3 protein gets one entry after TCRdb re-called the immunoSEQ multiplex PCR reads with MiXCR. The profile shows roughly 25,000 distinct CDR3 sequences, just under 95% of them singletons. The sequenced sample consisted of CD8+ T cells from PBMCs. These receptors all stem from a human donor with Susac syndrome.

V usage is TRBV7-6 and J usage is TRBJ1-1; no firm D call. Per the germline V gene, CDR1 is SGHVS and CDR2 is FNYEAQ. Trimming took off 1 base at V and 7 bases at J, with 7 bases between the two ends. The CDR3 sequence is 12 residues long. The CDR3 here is CASSLGGSEAFF. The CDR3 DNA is TGTGCCAGCAGCTTAGGGGGAAGTGAAGCTTTCTTT. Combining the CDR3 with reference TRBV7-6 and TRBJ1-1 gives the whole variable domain GAGVSQSPRYKVTKRGQDVALRCDPISGHVSLYWYRQALGQGPEFLTYFNYEAQQDKSGLPNDRFSAERPEGSISTLTIQRTEQRDSAMYRCASSLGGSEAFFGQGTRLTVV.

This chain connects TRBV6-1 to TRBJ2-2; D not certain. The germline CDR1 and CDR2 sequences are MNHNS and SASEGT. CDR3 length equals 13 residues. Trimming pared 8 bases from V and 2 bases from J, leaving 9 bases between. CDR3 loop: CASLLENTGELFF. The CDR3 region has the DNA TGTGCCAGCCTTCTAGAAAACACCGGGGAGCTGTTTTTT.

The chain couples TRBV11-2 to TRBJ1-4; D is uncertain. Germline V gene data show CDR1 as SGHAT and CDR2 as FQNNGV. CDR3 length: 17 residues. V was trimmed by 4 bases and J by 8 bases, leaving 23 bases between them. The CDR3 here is CASSYLSPRQREEKLFF. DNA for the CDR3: TGTGCCAGCAGCTACCTCTCGCCGAGGCAGAGAGAGGAAAAACTGTTTTTT.

The CDR3, as DNA: TGTGCCAGCAGCCCCCCGACAGGGGGAACAGATCTAGCAAGTACAGATACGCAGTATTTT. Its protein product is CASSPPTGGTDLASTDTQYF. The chain combines TRBV7-6 with TRBJ2-3; 9 bases map to TRBD1. V shed 5 bases, J shed 3 bases, and the junction held 21 bases outside the gene matches. This CDR3 contains 20 residues. Germline CDR1 reads SGHVS; CDR2 reads FNYEAQ.

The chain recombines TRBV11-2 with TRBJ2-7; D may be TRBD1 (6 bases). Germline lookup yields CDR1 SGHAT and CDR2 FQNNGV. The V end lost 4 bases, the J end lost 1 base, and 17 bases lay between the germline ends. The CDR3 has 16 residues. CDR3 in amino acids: CASSSVPGHPSYEQYF. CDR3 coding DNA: TGTGCCAGCAGCTCGGTCCCGGGACACCCTTCCTACGAGCAGTACTTC.

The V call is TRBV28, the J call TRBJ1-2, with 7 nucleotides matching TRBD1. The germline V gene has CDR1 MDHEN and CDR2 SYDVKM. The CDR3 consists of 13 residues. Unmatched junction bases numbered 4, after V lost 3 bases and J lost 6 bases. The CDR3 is CASSFDRAHGYTF. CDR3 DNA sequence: TGTGCCAGCAGTTTCGACAGGGCCCATGGCTACACCTTC.

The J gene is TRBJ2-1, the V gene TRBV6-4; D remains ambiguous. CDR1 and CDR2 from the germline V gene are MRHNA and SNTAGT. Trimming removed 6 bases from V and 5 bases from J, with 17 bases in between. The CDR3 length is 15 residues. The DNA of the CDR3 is TGTGCCAGCAGCCCCGAAGGGTTTGGTCACAATGAGCAGTTCTTC. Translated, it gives CASSPEGFGHNEQFF.

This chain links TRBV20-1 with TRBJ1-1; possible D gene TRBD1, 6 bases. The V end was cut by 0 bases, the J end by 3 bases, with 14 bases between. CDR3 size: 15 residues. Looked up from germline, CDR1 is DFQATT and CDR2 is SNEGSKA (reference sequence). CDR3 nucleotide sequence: TGCAGTGCTAGAGATCAAACAGGGATTTACACTGAAGCTTTCTTT. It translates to CSARDQTGIYTEAFF.